The entry below describes one T cell receptor beta chain. CDR3 length equals 12 residues. Germline V gene sequence: CDR1 MDHEN, CDR2 SYDVKM. These data belong to a study of control samples from healthy donors and cancer patients. Clones were read by immunoSEQ multiplex PCR, and TCRdb kept only the in-frame ones, dropping some. This table holds around 100,000 clones, 88% found once. The sequenced sample was blood. This clonotype was sampled from a man aged 30 to 39 in good health. This chain joins TRBV28 and TRBJ2-7, with 7 bases fitting TRBD2. CDR3 in DNA: TGTGCTGGGGGAGGGTCCTCCTACGAGCAGTACTTC. This sequence encodes CAGGGSSYEQYF.